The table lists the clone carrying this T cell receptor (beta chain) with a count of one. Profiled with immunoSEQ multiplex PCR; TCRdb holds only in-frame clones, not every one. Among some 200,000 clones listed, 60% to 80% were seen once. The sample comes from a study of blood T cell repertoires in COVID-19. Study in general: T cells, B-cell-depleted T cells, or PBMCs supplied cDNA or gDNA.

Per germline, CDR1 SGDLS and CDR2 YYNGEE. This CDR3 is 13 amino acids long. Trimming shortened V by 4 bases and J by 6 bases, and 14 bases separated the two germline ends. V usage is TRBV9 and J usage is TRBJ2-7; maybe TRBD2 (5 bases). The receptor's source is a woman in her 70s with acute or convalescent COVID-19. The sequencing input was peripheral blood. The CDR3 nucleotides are TGTGCCAGCAGCTTAGGACCGGCGGGCGAGCAGTACTTC. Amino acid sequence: CASSLGPAGEQYF.